The rows below give T cell receptor beta chains drawn from one sample of a study of cytomegalovirus exposure and HLA in healthy donors. Repertoires were generated with immunoSEQ multiplex PCR, while TCRdb's copy carries only in-frame clones and drops some. This table has almost 95,000 clones, around 70% appearing once. Sequencing was carried out using PBMCs. The receptors were gathered from a man between 50 and 59 years old in good health and CMV-seronegative. The CDR3 runs from the conserved cysteine through the conserved F or W. A D gene is named only where the DNA matches it firmly. Clone size is not always given. Where it is, it says once, few, many or a class for expanded clones.

>TRBV9|TRBJ2-4|.|TRBD1
TGTGCCAGCAGCTCCGAGGGGGCCGGCTACATTCAGTACTTC
CASSSEGAGYIQYF
>TRBV4-3|TRBJ2-2|few|TRBD1
TGCGCCAGCAGCCCGGGACAGGAGAACACCGGGGAGCTGTTTTTT
CASSPGQENTGELFF
>TRBV27|TRBJ1-6|few|TRBD1
TGTGCCACCCGACAGGGAGGTTCACCCCTCCACTTT
CATRQGGSPLHF
>TRBV5-6|TRBJ1-1|.|.
TGTGCCAGCAGCTTGGACAGCTTGAACACTGAAGCTTTCTTT
CASSLDSLNTEAFF
>TRBV2|TRBJ1-2|.|.
TGTGCCAGCACCGAACAGGCAGCTGGCTACACCTTC
CASTEQAAGYTF
>TRBV6-5|TRBJ1-2|.|TRBD1
TGTGCCAGCAGTTTGGGACAGCATGGAGGCTACACCTTC
CASSLGQHGGYTF
>TRBV5-6|TRBJ2-5|.|TRBD2
TGTGCCAGCAGCTTCCGGCTAGCGGGCCCAAGAGGCGGAGAGACCCAGTACTTC
CASSFRLAGPRGGETQYF
>TRBV6-6|TRBJ1-3|.|.
TGTGCCAGCAGCCCCTCCTCTGGAAACACCATATATTTT
CASSPSSGNTIYF
>TRBV5-1|TRBJ2-6|.|.
TGCGCCAGCAGCCATGCCGATTCGGGACAAGGTTCCTCTGGGGCCAACGTCCTGACTTTC
CASSHADSGQGSSGANVLTF
>TRBV15|TRBJ1-1|few|.
TGTGCCACCAGCAGAGGGGGAGGGGTCGCTGAAGCTTTCTTT
CATSRGGGVAEAFF
>TRBV5-1|TRBJ2-3|.|TRBD2
TGCGCCAGCAGCCTCGGGGCGGGAGGGGAGACAGATACGCAGTATTTT
CASSLGAGGETDTQYF
>TRBV5-6|TRBJ2-7|.|.
TGTGCCAGCAGCTCCACAGACTACGAGCAGTACTTC
CASSSTDYEQYF
>TRBV5-5|TRBJ2-7|.|TRBD1
TGTGCCAGCAGCCCGGACAGGGGGAGCTCCTACGAGCAGTACTTC
CASSPDRGSSYEQYF
>TRBV5-6|TRBJ1-1|.|TRBD1
TGTGCCAGCAGCTTCGAGCAGGGGGGATTGAGTGACACTGAAGCTTTCTTT
CASSFEQGGLSDTEAFF
>TRBV5-1|TRBJ2-2|.|.
TGCGCCAGCAGGCGTGACGGGCAGGGGTGGACCGGGGAGCTGTTTTTT
CASRRDGQGWTGELFF
>TRBV5-1|TRBJ2-3|once|.
TGCGCCAGCAGCTTGAAGGGAGGGGGAGATACGCAGTATTTT
CASSLKGGGDTQYF
>TRBV29-1|TRBJ1-1|.|.
TGCAGCGTTGAAGATGCGGGGGGCGGCACTGAAGCTTTCTTT
CSVEDAGGGTEAFF
>TRBV5-6|TRBJ1-6|.|.
TGTGCCAGCAGCTCAGAGACAGTTTTTGGTTCACCCCTCCACTTT
CASSSETVFGSPLHF
>TRBV7-2|TRBJ2-4|.|TRBD2
TGTGCCAGCAGCTTCCCCCTAGCGGGGGACATTCAGTACTTC
CASSFPLAGDIQYF
>TRBV11-2|TRBJ2-7|.|TRBD1
TGTGCCAGCAGCTTCCGCGGACAGGTTGGGCACTTC
CASSFRGQVGHF
>TRBV10-3|TRBJ2-1|.|TRBD1
TGTGCCATCAGTGAACAGGGGGCTGCTAGCGGAAAGAATGAGCAGTTCTTC
CAISEQGAASGKNEQFF
>TRBV30|TRBJ2-7|.|.
TGTGCCTGGTCTCCATTGGGTCGGGGGATATACGAGCAGTACTTC
CAWSPLGRGIYEQYF
>TRBV6-5|TRBJ1-2|.|.
TGTGCCAGCAGTTACAACGGGGGGTCGGAGGGCTACACCTTC
CASSYNGGSEGYTF
>TRBV28|TRBJ2-5|.|.
TGTGCCAGCAGTCACTTTAGTTTATTGGCGGGCGAAGGGATAGAGACCCAGTACTTC
CASSHFSLLAGEGIETQYF
>TRBV10-3|TRBJ1-4|.|TRBD1
TGTGCCATCAGTGACCGAGGACAGGGGGCCGGTAATGAAAAACTGTTTTTT
CAISDRGQGAGNEKLFF
>TRBV14|TRBJ2-7|.|TRBD2
TGTGCCAGCAGCGCAAGGACTAGCTCCTACGAGCAGTACTTC
CASSARTSSYEQYF
>TRBV2|TRBJ2-5|.|TRBD1
TGTGCCAGCAGTGAACCGGGACAGGGACGGGAGACCCAGTACTTC
CASSEPGQGRETQYF
>TRBV4-1|TRBJ1-5|.|.
TGCGCCAGCAGCCATCAGGGGTATCAGCCCCAGCATTTT
CASSHQGYQPQHF
>TRBV5-1|TRBJ1-2|.|.
TGCGCCAGCAGCTTTAAGGGGAGGGTAGGTAACTATGGCTACACCTTC
CASSFKGRVGNYGYTF
>TRBV9|TRBJ1-1|.|TRBD1
TGTGCCAGCAGCGGGGGACAGGGATGGGCTGAAGCTTTCTTT
CASSGGQGWAEAFF
>TRBV6-1|TRBJ2-7|.|.
TGTGCCAGCAGTGAACGCGACGAGGTCTCCTACGAGCAGTACTTC
CASSERDEVSYEQYF
>TRBV6-5|TRBJ1-1|.|.
TGTGCCAGCAGTTACAACAGGGAACTGAACACTGAAGCTTTCTTT
CASSYNRELNTEAFF
>TRBV7-2|TRBJ2-1|.|.
TGTGCCAGCAGCTTAGTGGCAGGCAATGAGCAGTTCTTC
CASSLVAGNEQFF
>TRBV10-3|TRBJ1-1|.|.
TGTGCCACCTTTACAGGTTACACTGAAGCTTTCTTT
CATFTGYTEAFF
>TRBV7-2|TRBJ2-1|.|TRBD1
TGTGCCAGCGGGGTTCCGGGACAGGGGATTTTCAATGAGCAGTTCTTC
CASGVPGQGIFNEQFF
>TRBV2|TRBJ1-2|.|TRBD1
TGTGCCAGCAGCGGACAGGGTTTTGGGGGCTACACCTTC
CASSGQGFGGYTF